Listed below are T cell receptor beta chains from one sample, sequenced in a study of neoadjuvant nivolumab and ipilimumab in lung cancer. Generated by immunoSEQ multiplex PCR, the TCRdb table keeps only in-frame clones and is missing some. The sample yields about 30,000 clones, about 80% seen once. The material sequenced was tumor tissue, taken after neoadjuvant nivolumab, alone or with ipilimumab, at or shortly before surgery. These receptors were collected from an adult with non-small cell lung cancer. The CDR3 runs from the conserved cysteine through the conserved F or W. A D gene is named only where the DNA matches it firmly. Clone size is stated in some rows and not others, as once, few, many or a class when expanded.

abundance	j_gene	d_gene	v_gene	CDR3nt	CDR3aa
NA	TRBJ1-1	NA	TRBV18	TGTGCCAGCTCACCAGGGACTGGCACTGAAGCTTTCTTT	CASSPGTGTEAFF
NA	TRBJ2-1	NA	TRBV5-4	TGTGCCAGCAGCCCGACGGGGGGGACAGTTACCATCTTC	CASSPTGGTVTIF
NA	TRBJ2-1	TRBD1	TRBV27	TGTGCCAGCAGTAAACAGGGGGCCCGTTCCTACAATGAGCAGTTCTTC	CASSKQGARSYNEQFF
NA	TRBJ1-6	NA	TRBV5-4	TGTGCCAGCAGCTTGGCCCAGAGCTCCTATAATTCACCCCTCCACTTT	CASSLAQSSYNSPLHF
NA	TRBJ1-5	NA	TRBV29-1	TGCAGCGTTGGACAGAGTGACAATCAGCCCCAGCATTTT	CSVGQSDNQPQHF
NA	TRBJ1-2	TRBD1	TRBV18	TGTGCCAGCTCACTGGACAGGGGCGCGGATGGCTACACCTTC	CASSLDRGADGYTF
NA	TRBJ2-3	TRBD2	TRBV11-2	TGTGCCAGCAGCCCCCTTAGCGGGGGGGCCGTCAATACGCAGTATTTT	CASSPLSGGAVNTQYF
once	TRBJ2-3	TRBD1	TRBV12-5	TGTGCTAGTGGGATGCCACCGACAGGGCGGGATACGCAGTATTTT	CASGMPPTGRDTQYF
NA	TRBJ2-5	NA	TRBV29-1	TGCAGCGTTGAGCCGGGACGTCAAGAGACCCAGTACTTC	CSVEPGRQETQYF
NA	TRBJ2-3	TRBD2	TRBV5-4	TGTGCCAGCAGCAAACTAGCGGGGGAGGGGCAGTATTTT	CASSKLAGEGQYF
NA	TRBJ2-4	TRBD2	TRBV11-2	TGTGCCAGCAGCCACGGGGACTATCCCCTAGCCAAAAACATTCAGTACTTC	CASSHGDYPLAKNIQYF
NA	TRBJ1-1	TRBD1	TRBV6-5	TGTGCCAGCAGTTATGGACAGGCGTCTAACACTGAAGCTTTCTTT	CASSYGQASNTEAFF
NA	TRBJ1-1	TRBD1	TRBV4-1	TGCGCCAGCAGCCTGGACAGGGCTGGGTCTGAAGCTTTCTTT	CASSLDRAGSEAFF
NA	TRBJ1-2	NA	TRBV11-2	TGTGCCAGCAGCTTAATGGGGCAGGGCTACACCTTC	CASSLMGQGYTF
NA	TRBJ2-5	TRBD2	TRBV25-1	TGTGCCAGCAGTGAATATTCCCGAATGGGCGGGGGGGCGGAGACCCAGTACTTC	CASSEYSRMGGGAETQYF
NA	TRBJ1-2	TRBD1	TRBV14	TGTGCCAGCAGCCAAGGTGGGACAGGGTTTGGCTACACCTTC	CASSQGGTGFGYTF
few	TRBJ1-2	NA	TRBV18	TGTGCCAGCTCACCGGCCAGGGAGTGGGGCTATGGCTACACCTTC	CASSPAREWGYGYTF
few	TRBJ2-3	NA	TRBV7-2	TGTGCCAGCAGCTTGGGCCCGTGGGCGGATACGCAGTATTTT	CASSLGPWADTQYF
once	TRBJ1-6	NA	TRBV9	TGTGCCAGCAGCGCGGGGCCAGGAATGTTTAATTCACCCCTCCACTTT	CASSAGPGMFNSPLHF
NA	TRBJ1-2	NA	TRBV5-4	TGTGCCAGCAGCTTTCGGTCCGGTACAGAACAAGTTCGCTACACCTTC	CASSFRSGTEQVRYTF
few	TRBJ1-1	NA	TRBV7-6	TGTGCCAGCAGCTTAAGGGAAATGAACACTGAAGCTTTCTTT	CASSLREMNTEAFF
NA	TRBJ2-2	NA	TRBV7-3	TGTGCCAGCAGCTTACTAGCGAATACCGGGGAGCTGTTTTTT	CASSLLANTGELFF
NA	TRBJ1-1	NA	TRBV10-2	TGCGCCAGCACGGTTATGGAGAACACTGAAGCTTTCTTT	CASTVMENTEAFF
NA	TRBJ2-5	TRBD2	TRBV11-2	TGTGCCAGCAGCTTAGATGCGGGGGGTGCTCCCGCCCAGTACTTC	CASSLDAGGAPAQYF
once	TRBJ2-5	NA	TRBV7-2	TGTGCCAGCAGTGCGCCCGGCTCAGAGACCCAGTACTTC	CASSAPGSETQYF
NA	TRBJ1-1	NA	TRBV11-3	TGTGCCAGCAGCTTACAGGAGAACACTGAAGCTTTCTTT	CASSLQENTEAFF
NA	TRBJ1-6	NA	TRBV5-1	TGCGCCAGCAGACTTGAGGGGGGGTCCTATAATTCACCCCTCCACTTT	CASRLEGGSYNSPLHF
NA	TRBJ1-2	NA	TRBV30	TGTGCCTGGAGTAACAGGGAAGAAACCAACTATGGCTACACCTTC	CAWSNREETNYGYTF
NA	TRBJ1-1	NA	TRBV5-1	TGCGCCAGCAGCTGGGACGCACGGAACACTGAAGCTTTCTTT	CASSWDARNTEAFF
NA	TRBJ1-1	NA	TRBV5-1	TGCGCCAGCAGTCCTAGGTCGAAGGCAAGGACTGAAGCTTTCTTT	CASSPRSKARTEAFF
NA	TRBJ2-7	NA	TRBV7-2	TGTGCCAGCAGCACCACGACAGCCTACGAGCAGTACTTC	CASSTTTAYEQYF
NA	TRBJ1-2	NA	TRBV6-5	TGTGCCAGCAGTCTCAGGGGTTCAGACTATGGCTACACCTTC	CASSLRGSDYGYTF
NA	TRBJ2-7	NA	TRBV2	TGTGCCAGCAGCGTTACCGGGACGCGAACCGAGCAGTACTTC	CASSVTGTRTEQYF
NA	TRBJ1-5	TRBD1	TRBV6-6	TGTGCCAGCACGTGGGAGGGGGCAAATCAGCCCCAGCATTTT	CASTWEGANQPQHF
NA	TRBJ2-2	NA	TRBV6-6	TGTGCCGGGTCCCAAGGAGGGACCGGGGAGCTGTTTTTT	CAGSQGGTGELFF
NA	TRBJ1-1	NA	TRBV2	TGTGCCAGCAGTGAACGGGGGCGGGTGAACACTGAAGCTTTCTTT	CASSERGRVNTEAFF
NA	TRBJ1-5	NA	TRBV28	TGTGCCAGCAGTTTGCGGGGCAGGGACAATCAGCCCCAGCATTTT	CASSLRGRDNQPQHF
NA	TRBJ2-2	NA	TRBV2	TGTGCCAGCAGTGATGTGAGGGGGTCCACCGGGGAGCTGTTTTTT	CASSDVRGSTGELFF
NA	TRBJ1-2	NA	TRBV18	TGTGCCAGCTCACCTGGGGGGCAGAGAGGCTACACCTTC	CASSPGGQRGYTF
NA	TRBJ2-3	NA	TRBV20-1	TGCAGTGCGCCGGTATCAGATACGCAGTATTTT	CSAPVSDTQYF
NA	TRBJ2-5	NA	TRBV11-2	TGTGCCAGCAGCTCTCCTAGGGTCCTAGCGAGGTCAGAGACCCAGTACTTC	CASSSPRVLARSETQYF
NA	TRBJ1-2	TRBD1	TRBV30	TGTGCCTGGAGTGTACTGGACAGGACTAACTATGGCTACACCTTC	CAWSVLDRTNYGYTF
few	TRBJ2-3	NA	TRBV5-6	TGTGCCAGCACCTCTAGGGGTAGCACAGATACGCAGTATTTT	CASTSRGSTDTQYF
NA	TRBJ2-1	NA	TRBV7-2	TGTGCCAGCAGCTTGGGGACTGCCTACAATGAGCAGTTCTTC	CASSLGTAYNEQFF
NA	TRBJ1-1	TRBD1	TRBV7-2	TGTGCCAGCAGCGAATTAATGACAGGGAGGGCGGACACTGAAGCTTTCTTT	CASSELMTGRADTEAFF
NA	TRBJ1-5	NA	TRBV4-2	TGTGCCAGCAGCCAATACGCGCAGGGCAATCAGCCCCAGCATTTT	CASSQYAQGNQPQHF
NA	TRBJ2-7	NA	TRBV6-6	TGTGCCAGCAGACGCGACACCTACGAGCAGTACTTC	CASRRDTYEQYF
few	TRBJ2-1	TRBD1	TRBV10-2	TGCGCCAGCAGGACAGGGGGCAGTGAGCAGTTCTTC	CASRTGGSEQFF
NA	TRBJ1-1	TRBD1	TRBV5-4	TGTGCCAGCAGCCTGGACAGGGTTTCTGCTGAAGCTTTCTTT	CASSLDRVSAEAFF
once	TRBJ1-2	NA	TRBV29-1	TGCAGCGCCTGGACAGCTAACTATGGCTACACCTTC	CSAWTANYGYTF
NA	TRBJ2-1	NA	TRBV4-1	TGCGCCAGCAGCCTTTACAATGAGCAGTTCTTC	CASSLYNEQFF